The 28 T cell receptor beta chains below were found in one sample sequenced in a study of T cells in Graves' hyperthyroidism and ophthalmopathy (dated by TCRdb to the late 2010s). The library was generated by multiplex PCR. The instrument was an Illumina HiSeq 2000. The TCR beta CDR3 regions were amplified from RNA transcripts. A first-round RT-PCR of the TCR CDR3 used the HTBI primer set with the Qiagen OneStep RT-PCR kit. In-frame beta chains were kept once TCRdb had trimmed the public reads at Q25 with fastp and called clones with MiXCR. Rows with a matching CDR3 protein are joined into one entry that keeps the most common DNA and genes. The sample profile shows about 400,000 distinct CDR3 sequences; around an eighth of them were found once. The top ten hold around 30% of the sample. Sequenced: blood. These receptors all come from a man aged 45-60 years with Graves' ophthalmopathy.

In the case of this clonotype: A read error may be the cause here, since a much bigger clone is one base away. The gene calls are TRBV20-1 and TRBJ2-7, with 9 bases identical to TRBD1. The CDR3 totals 13 residues. Per germline, CDR1 DFQATT and CDR2 SNEGSKA (reference sequence). CDR3 sequence reads: CSAVGDREDERYF. CDR3 DNA sequence: TGCAGTGCTGTAGGGGACAGGGAGGACGAGCGGTACTTC.

This clonotype was counted at least ten times. The V call is TRBV20-1, the J call TRBJ2-1; TRBD2 might be the D (6 bases). The germline V gene encodes CDR1 DFQATT and CDR2 SNEGSKA (reference sequence). Trimming pared 6 bases from V and 7 bases from J, leaving 25 bases between. This CDR3 is built from 16 residues. DNA of the CDR3: TGCAGTGCCGAATTAGTCGATACGGGAGTAGTAAATGAGCAGTTCTTC. Residues: CSAELVDTGVVNEQFF.

This clonotype has at least ten counts. The chain is built from TRBV6-2 or TRBV6-3 and TRBJ2-1; no reliable D call. CDR3 length: 14 amino acids. Germline V gives CDR1 MNHEY, CDR2 SVGEGT. Trimming shortened V by 0 bases and J by 2 bases, and 5 bases separated the two germline ends. Here the CDR3 DNA reads TGTGCCAGCAGTTACTCGCAGGCCTACAATGAGCAGTTCTTC. Its translation is CASSYSQAYNEQFF.

This clonotype has ten or more counts. V is TRBV7-8 and J is TRBJ1-5; D unresolved. CDR1 SGHVS and CDR2 FQNEAQ come from the germline V gene. This CDR3 is built from 15 residues. Trimming removed 2 bases from V and 3 bases from J, with 11 bases in between. The CDR3 loop reads CASSLNSIDNQPQHF. CDR3 nucleotides: TGTGCCAGCAGCTTAAATAGCATTGACAATCAGCCCCAGCATTTT.

The rearrangement joins TRBV11-3 to TRBJ2-7, with 7 bases lining up with TRBD1. In germline, CDR1 is SGHNT, CDR2 YENEEA. CDR3 length: 19 residues. V lost 3 bases, J lost 1 base, and 18 bases stayed unmatched. The CDR3 reads CASSFGDSPTPPGSYEQYF. The DNA of the CDR3 is TGTGCCAGCAGCTTTGGGGACAGCCCTACCCCGCCTGGATCCTACGAGCAGTACTTC.

This clonotype was observed at least ten times. V and J are TRBV11-2 and TRBJ1-6; D remains ambiguous. Germline loops: CDR1 SGHAT, CDR2 FQNNGV. This CDR3 region has 13 residues. Trimming took off 5 bases at V and 10 bases at J, with 12 bases between the two ends. The CDR3 loop reads CASSLRTESPLHF. In DNA form, the CDR3 reads TGTGCCAGCAGCCTACGGACGGAGTCACCCCTCCACTTT. The variable domain in full, with the rest retrieved from reference TRBV11-2 and TRBJ1-6, is EAGVAQSPRYKIIEKRQSVAFWCNPISGHATLYWYQQILGQGPKLLIQFQNNGVVDDSQLPKDRFSAERLKGVDSTLKIQPAKLEDSAVYLCASSLRTESPLHFGNGTRLTVT.

This clonotype was observed many times. The chain uses TRBV20-1 and TRBJ2-1, with 8 bases matching TRBD2. The CDR3 consists of 15 residues. After removal of 2 bases from V and 8 bases from J, the junction contained 11 bases not matched to a gene. Germline V gene sequence: CDR1 DFQATT, CDR2 SNEGSKA (reference sequence). The CDR3: CSARRGAGDRDEQFF. CDR3 coding DNA: TGCAGTGCTAGACGAGGAGCGGGAGATAGAGATGAGCAGTTCTTC.

This clonotype was detected many times. V gene TRBV7-2 combines with J gene TRBJ2-5; D is unclear. Trimming stripped 0 bases from V and 1 base from J, with 3 bases between. This CDR3 is built from 13 residues. Per the germline V gene, CDR1 is SGHTA and CDR2 is FQGNSA. As DNA, the CDR3 is TGTGCCAGCAGCTTAGCTTTCCAAGAGACCCAGTACTTC. Its translation: CASSLAFQETQYF.

This clonotype was seen ten or more times. The chain links TRBV18 to TRBJ2-3; TRBD2 aligns across 7 bases. CDR1 is KGHSH, CDR2 LQKENI, per germline. Trimming cost V 4 bases and J 4 bases; bases outside gene matches: 5. The CDR3 has 14 residues. The CDR3 DNA is TGTGCCAGCTCACGGACTAGTCCCCCAGATACGCAGTATTTT. The encoded protein is CASSRTSPPDTQYF. The full variable domain, rest sourced from reference TRBV18 and TRBJ2-3, is NAGVMQNPRHLVRRRGQEARLRCSPMKGHSHVYWYRQLPEEGLKFMVYLQKENIIDESGMPKERFSAEFPKEGPSILRIQQVVRGDSAAYFCASSRTSPPDTQYFGPGTRLTVL.

The chain combines TRBV5-1 with TRBJ2-3, with 9 bases identical to TRBD2. V lost 7 bases and J lost 1; bases outside the gene matches: 16. Looked up from germline, CDR1 is SGHRS and CDR2 is YFSETQ. The CDR3 is 18 residues long. The CDR3 is CASGLRGLAPEGTDTQYF. The CDR3 DNA reads as TGCGCCAGCGGCCTTAGGGGACTAGCCCCTGAGGGCACAGATACGCAGTATTTT.

This clonotype was detected many times. The chain uses TRBV18 and TRBJ1-2; D unresolved. This CDR3 has 14 residues. Germline V gives CDR1 KGHSH, CDR2 LQKENI. Trimming removed 3 bases at V and 6 bases at J, with 14 bases between. Here the CDR3 reads CASSPGPVRDGYTF. CDR3 nucleotide sequence: TGTGCCAGCTCACCTGGACCCGTGAGAGATGGCTACACCTTC.

This clonotype has just a few counts. The chain recombines TRBV5-6 with TRBJ1-5, with no clear D. Germline values: CDR1 SGHDT, CDR2 YYEEEE. V was shortened by 4 bases and J by 3 bases, with 11 bases between the two germline ends. CDR3 size: 14 residues. The CDR3 region is CASSPGRNNQPQHF. The CDR3 DNA reads as TGTGCCAGCAGCCCCGGACGGAACAATCAGCCCCAGCATTTT.

This clonotype was picked up a small number of times. The chain joins TRBV29-1 to TRBJ2-3, with D possibly matching TRBD2 (5 bases). The CDR3 consists of 11 residues. Between the trimmed V and J ends, which lost 3 bases and 4 bases, there was a span of 5 bases. CDR1 and CDR2 from the germline V gene are SQVTM and ANQGSEA. The CDR3 sequence is CSVDGADTQYF. CDR3 bases: TGCAGCGTTGACGGGGCAGATACGCAGTATTTT.

This clonotype was observed a handful of times. This rearrangement joins TRBV4-1 to TRBJ2-3, with D uncertain. The CDR3 is made up of 16 amino acids. CDR1 and CDR2 from the germline V gene are MGHRA and YSYEKL. V was trimmed by 1 base and J by 6 bases, leaving 17 bases between them. CDR3 nucleotides: TGCGCCAGCAGCCAAGCGGGTCGACATGACTTTGATACGCAGTATTTT. It specifies CASSQAGRHDFDTQYF.

This clonotype was counted a few times. The chain links TRBV29-1 to TRBJ1-4; the D is unclear. The CDR3 length is 12 residues. Deletions cut 5 bases from V and 8 bases from J, with 12 bases between. Germline CDR1 and CDR2: SQVTM and ANQGSEA. CDR3 sequence (DNA): TGCAGCGTTCTAGGTTCCGACGAAAAACTGTTTTTT. Amino acid sequence: CSVLGSDEKLFF.

This clonotype turned up a few times. The rearrangement links TRBV6-5 to TRBJ2-3; TRBD1 matches 9 bases. V was pared by 2 bases and J by 6 bases, with 6 bases of the junction left unmatched. The CDR3 runs 15 residues. CDR1 and CDR2 from the germline V gene are MNHEY and SVGAGI. DNA for the CDR3: TGTGCCAGCAGTTACCAGGGACAGGGACTTGATACGCAGTATTTT. Its protein is CASSYQGQGLDTQYF.

A word on this clonotype: No conserved phenylalanine or tryptophan is present at the end of the CDR3, so a read error is the likely explanation. The chain employs TRBV5-1 and TRBJ2-2; D gene uncertain. V lost 0 bases, J lost 1 base, and 1 base lay in between. Germline CDR1 and CDR2: SGHRS and YFSETQ. The CDR3 covers 13 residues. CDR3 residues: CASSLGNTGELFY. In DNA, the CDR3 is TGCGCCAGCAGCTTGGGGAACACCGGGGAGCTGTTTTAT.

V is TRBV7-9 and J is TRBJ2-7, with 7 bases identical to TRBD2. From germline, CDR1 is SEHNR and CDR2 FQNEAQ (reference sequence). The CDR3 has 13 residues. V lost 9 bases to trimming and J lost 5 bases; unmatched junction nucleotides: 10. The CDR3 spells CARSPGGKNEQYF. Written as DNA, the CDR3 is TGTGCCAGATCGCCCGGGGGGAAAAACGAGCAGTACTTC.

This clonotype was counted ten times or more. The chain has TRBV4-1 and TRBJ1-5, with 8 positions matching TRBD1. The V segment lost 0 bases and the J segment 3 bases; nucleotides outside the gene matches: 1. The CDR3 spans 15 residues. CDR1 and CDR2 from the germline V gene are MGHRA and YSYEKL. DNA for the CDR3: TGCGCCAGCAGCCAAGAGGACAGGGACAATCAGCCCCAGCATTTT. Translated, it gives CASSQEDRDNQPQHF.

This clonotype has at least ten counts. This chain uses TRBV18 with TRBJ1-1; D is possibly TRBD1 (5 bases). Germline V CDR1 and CDR2: KGHSH, LQKENI. With 6 bases removed from V and 3 bases from J, the gap between germline ends came to 17 bases. The CDR3 extends over 15 amino acids. The CDR3 DNA reads as TGTGCCAGCTCGCCAGACTTGGGGGTAGACACTGAAGCTTTCTTT. This encodes CASSPDLGVDTEAFF.

This clonotype was counted at least ten times. The chain carries TRBV5-1 and TRBJ2-1; 7 bases line up with TRBD2. CDR1 is SGHRS and CDR2 is YFSETQ in the germline V gene. The CDR3 consists of 15 residues. Unmatched junction bases numbered 6, after V lost 0 bases and J lost 6 bases. The CDR3 region is CASSLERLASNEQFF. The CDR3 region has the DNA TGCGCCAGCAGCTTGGAGAGACTAGCTTCCAATGAGCAGTTCTTC.

This clonotype has a count of ten or more. The chain has TRBV3-1 and TRBJ2-5, with D tentatively TRBD1 (6 bases). CDR1 and CDR2 from the germline V gene are LGHDT and YNNKEL (reference sequence). The ends were cut back, 0 bases at V and 4 bases at J, with 15 bases in the middle. CDR3 length: 16 residues. CDR3 bases: TGTGCCAGCAGCCAAGATCTAGGGGGAGACGGAGAGACCCAGTACTTC. It is translated as CASSQDLGGDGETQYF.

This sequence joins TRBV12-3 or TRBV12-4 and TRBJ1-2, with unresolved D. This CDR3 has 14 amino acids. Trimming took 3 bases from V and 3 from J, leaving 11 bases between them. As DNA, the CDR3 is TGTGCCAGCAGTTTGGCTGGGCCGGACTATGGCTACACCTTC. It specifies CASSLAGPDYGYTF.

This clonotype was recorded many times. This chain links TRBV20-1 with TRBJ1-2; D unresolved. The germline gives CDR1 DFQATT, CDR2 SNEGSKA (reference sequence). V was shortened by 4 bases and J by 6 bases, with 15 bases between the two germline ends. The CDR3 runs to 13 residues. CDR3 nucleotide sequence: TGCAGTGCTAAGCCTACACAGCACCATGGCTACACCTTC. This sequence encodes CSAKPTQHHGYTF.

DNA for the CDR3: TGTGCCAGTAGTATGGTTCCTAGCGGCCCTAATGAGCAGTTCTTC. Translating it yields CASSMVPSGPNEQFF. The rearrangement joins TRBV19 to TRBJ2-1; 7 bases map to TRBD2. This CDR3 is 15 amino acids long. J lost 7 bases, V lost 3 bases, and 9 bases had no gene match. Germline values: CDR1 LNHDA, CDR2 SQIVND (reference sequence). The variable domain in full, with the rest retrieved from reference TRBV19 and TRBJ2-1, is DGGITQSPKYLFRKEGQNVTLSCEQNLNHDAMYWYRQDPGQGLRLIYYSQIVNDFQKGDIAEGYSVSREKKESFPLTVTSAQKNPTAFYLCASSMVPSGPNEQFFGPGTRLTVL.

Many counts were recorded for this clonotype. This chain uses TRBV2 with TRBJ2-1; TRBD2 matches at 12 bases. Per the germline V gene, CDR1 is SNHLY and CDR2 is FYNNEI. This CDR3 region has 14 residues. With V trimmed by 8 bases and J by 3 bases, 2 bases remained unmatched. Here the CDR3 reads CASEGLAGYNEQFF. The DNA for the CDR3 is TGTGCCAGCGAGGGACTAGCGGGCTACAATGAGCAGTTCTTC. Together with reference TRBV2 and TRBJ2-1, the CDR3 gives the full variable domain: EPEVTQTPSHQVTQMGQEVILRCVPISNHLYFYWYRQILGQKVEFLVSFYNNEISEKSEIFDDQFSVERPDGSNFTLKIRSTKLEDSAMYFCASEGLAGYNEQFFGPGTRLTVL.

A few counts support this clonotype. J is TRBJ2-3 and V is TRBV29-1; the D call may be TRBD1 or TRBD2 (5 bases each). The CDR3 sequence is 12 residues long. Germline V CDR1 and CDR2: SQVTM, ANQGSEA. The V and J ends lost 7 bases and 6 bases respectively, with 14 bases between them. In nucleotides, the CDR3 is TGCAGCGGGGGGAGTCCCCCGGATACGCAGTATTTT. Translating gives CSGGSPPDTQYF.

This clonotype has ten or more counts. The rearrangement uses TRBV7-3 and TRBJ2-7; possible D gene TRBD2, 6 bases. Trimming pared 1 base from V and 2 bases from J, leaving 12 bases between. The CDR3 is made up of 15 amino acids. Germline CDR1 and CDR2: SGHTA and FQGTGA. The CDR3 sequence: CASSLMGGPPYEQYF. CDR3 nucleotide sequence: TGTGCCAGCAGCTTAATGGGGGGACCTCCCTACGAGCAGTACTTC.